The clone carrying this T cell receptor (beta chain) was picked up one time. Other DNA sequences within the sample encode an identical CDR3. These data are taken from a study of blood T cell repertoires in COVID-19. At the level of the study: Specimens from acute and convalescent COVID-19 originated in the United States, Italy and Spain.

This CDR3 has 16 residues. Germline V gene data show CDR1 as KGHSH and CDR2 as LQKENI. J gave up 4 bases and V 2 bases, and 4 bases lay outside the gene matches. Original methodology: Researchers report that nucleated cell counts were estimated from reference gene primer amplification. Profiling relied on immunoSEQ multiplex PCR, and the TCRdb table lists in-frame clones only, not all of them. V and J calls plus clone size are reproduced from that table; the DNA served to infer D and trimming. The sample lists about 110,000 clones; approximately 90% were seen once. This sequence originates from a woman over 75 with acute or convalescent COVID-19. This sequence joins TRBV18 and TRBJ2-1, with TRBD2 matching 11 bases. The sequenced sample was peripheral blood. The CDR3 here is CASSPRTSGPYNEQFF. In nucleotides, the CDR3 is TGTGCCAGCTCACCAAGGACTAGCGGGCCGTACAATGAGCAGTTCTTC.